The 32 T cell receptor beta chains listed next were all sequenced from one sample in a study of blood T cell repertoires in COVID-19. The protocol was immunoSEQ multiplex PCR, while the TCRdb copy is restricted to in-frame clones and leaves out a portion. The sample holds 150,000 to 200,000 clones; around 80% are singletons and the top ten take roughly a fifth. Sequencing was done on a sample of peripheral blood. These receptors were taken from a woman older than 75 with acute or convalescent COVID-19.

Comments on this clone: The CDR3 does not close with the conserved phenylalanine or tryptophan, likely indicating a read error. The DNA is omitted, as the CDR3 cannot be located on it reliably, and the CDR3 follows TCRdb's listing. The CDR3 sequence is CASSQGEGLSGL. The chain has TRBV3-1 (or the pseudogene TRBV3-2) and TRBJ1-2. Germline V lookup: CDR1 LGHDT, CDR2 YNNKEL (reference sequence). Counting both end residues, the CDR3 totals 12 amino acids.

This chain links TRBV24-1 with TRBJ1-2; 12 bases align to TRBD1. The germline V gene has CDR1 KGHDR and CDR2 SFDVKD. Trimming took 3 bases from V and 7 from J; bases not matched to a gene: 5. The CDR3 loop spans 15 amino acids. CDR3 region: CATSDGTGGMSGYTF. CDR3 DNA: TGTGCCACCAGTGATGGGACAGGGGGCATGAGTGGCTACACCTTC.

The chain employs TRBV28 and TRBJ1-6; D gene ambiguous. The CDR3 is made up of 15 amino acids. In germline, CDR1 is MDHEN, CDR2 SYDVKM. V lost 10 bases and J lost 10, with 23 bases in between. The CDR3 loop reads CATGPRRSVDSPLHF. Here the CDR3 DNA reads TGTGCCACCGGTCCAAGGCGGTCAGTAGACTCACCCCTCCACTTT.

The V and J genes are TRBV27 and TRBJ2-7, with D possibly being TRBD2 (5 bases). The CDR3 contains 14 residues. From germline, CDR1 is MNHEY and CDR2 SMNVEV (reference sequence). The V end was cut by 0 bases, the J end by 1 base, with 7 bases between. CDR3 residues: CASSLSRTSYEQYF. CDR3 sequence (DNA): TGTGCCAGCAGTTTATCGAGGACTTCCTACGAGCAGTACTTC.

In this sample, this clone turned up a few times. The gene calls are TRBV10-2 and TRBJ1-4; D perhaps matches TRBD1 (5 bases). The V end lost 3 bases, the J end lost 7 bases, and 12 bases lay between the germline ends. CDR3 size: 14 residues. The germline gives CDR1 WSHSY, CDR2 SAAADI. Here the CDR3 reads CASSEAGWGEKLFF. The DNA for the CDR3 is TGCGCCAGCAGTGAAGCAGGGTGGGGTGAAAAACTGTTTTTT.

The chain recombines TRBV7-3 with TRBJ1-2; D unclear. The CDR3 contains 15 residues. Per germline, CDR1 SGHTA and CDR2 FQGTGA. The germline V and J ends were trimmed by 1 base and 7 bases, with 16 bases remaining between them. CDR3 amino acids: CASSLRGNPASGYTF. The CDR3 nucleotides read TGTGCCAGCAGCTTAAGAGGGAACCCCGCTTCTGGCTACACCTTC.

This sequence joins TRBV12-5 and TRBJ2-5; TRBD1 matches at 7 bases. V lost 1 base to trimming and J lost 7 bases; unmatched junction nucleotides: 9. CDR3 length: 15 amino acids. The germline V gene has CDR1 LGHNT and CDR2 FRNRAP. The CDR3 protein is CASGLATGTVGTQYF. In DNA form, the CDR3 reads TGTGCTAGTGGTTTGGCAACCGGGACAGTGGGGACCCAGTACTTC.

This chain connects TRBV2 to TRBJ2-4; tentative D call: TRBD2 (7 bases). CDR3 size: 15 residues. The germline V gene has CDR1 SNHLY and CDR2 FYNNEI. V was shortened by 4 bases and J by 1 base, with 11 bases between the two germline ends. The CDR3: CASSAEGGAKNIQYF. The DNA for the CDR3 is TGTGCCAGCAGTGCGGAGGGGGGGGCCAAAAACATTCAGTACTTC.

The chain is built from TRBV27 and TRBJ2-7; 7 nucleotides match TRBD1. V lost 0 bases to trimming and J lost 3 bases; unmatched junction nucleotides: 5. The germline V gene encodes CDR1 MNHEY and CDR2 SMNVEV (reference sequence). The CDR3 consists of 15 residues. Here the CDR3 reads CASSLSFYRGYEQYF. In DNA, the CDR3 is TGTGCCAGCAGTTTATCATTTTACAGGGGCTACGAGCAGTACTTC.

The chain has TRBV5-6 and TRBJ2-5, with TRBD2 matching 7 bases. Germline values: CDR1 SGHDT, CDR2 YYEEEE. V was clipped by 3 bases and J by 5 bases; unmatched bases: 10. The CDR3 has 15 amino acids. This chain's CDR3 is CASSWTGRSGETQYF. The CDR3 DNA sequence: TGTGCCAGCAGCTGGACCGGGAGGTCGGGTGAGACCCAGTACTTC.

V is TRBV19 and J is TRBJ2-2, with D possibly matching TRBD2 (6 bases). This CDR3 is 15 amino acids long. V was trimmed by 1 base and J by 5 bases, leaving 11 bases between them. Germline lookup yields CDR1 LNHDA and CDR2 SQIVND (reference sequence). The CDR3 DNA sequence: TGTGCCAGTAGTATAGTAGGCGGGATTACCGGGGAGCTGTTTTTT. Translated: CASSIVGGITGELFF.

The V call is TRBV19, the J call TRBJ1-2; 12 bases align to TRBD1. The CDR3 loop spans 17 amino acids. V lost 5 bases to trimming and J lost 5 bases; unmatched junction nucleotides: 12. The germline CDR1 and CDR2 sequences are LNHDA and SQIVND (reference sequence). This chain's CDR3 is CASSSSSGTGGAYGYTF. Written as DNA, the CDR3 is TGTGCCAGTAGTTCCTCTTCCGGGACAGGGGGCGCGTATGGCTACACCTTC.

The J gene is TRBJ2-7, the V gene TRBV11-2; D might be TRBD2 (6 bases). CDR1 and CDR2 from the germline V gene are SGHAT and FQNNGV. Trimming left V 1 base short and J 6 bases short, with 13 bases between. The CDR3 consists of 14 residues. CDR3 amino acids: CASSLAAGLREQYF. DNA for the CDR3: TGTGCCAGCAGCTTAGCCGCGGGGTTGCGCGAGCAGTACTTC.

The chain joins TRBV7-2 to TRBJ2-7; 11 positions agree with TRBD1. The trim removed 2 bases at V and 6 bases at J, leaving 6 bases unmatched. The CDR3 is 15 amino acids. Germline CDR1 reads SGHTA; CDR2 reads FQGNSA. The CDR3 sequence is CASSLQRDRGIEQYF. DNA for the CDR3: TGTGCCAGCAGCTTACAGCGGGACAGGGGGATCGAGCAGTACTTC.

CDR3 region: CASRNSDQETQYF. In DNA form, the CDR3 reads TGTGCCAGCAGGAACAGTGACCAAGAGACCCAGTACTTC. The chain uses TRBV28 and TRBJ2-5; D not certain. The CDR3 sequence is 13 residues long. Germline V gene data show CDR1 as MDHEN and CDR2 as SYDVKM. V lost 6 bases and J 0 bases, leaving 8 bases between the germline ends.

The chain recombines TRBV30 with TRBJ1-1; TRBD1 matches 8 bases. CDR1 is GTSNPN and CDR2 is SVGIG in the germline V gene (reference sequence). V shed 4 bases, J shed 10 bases, and the junction held 8 bases outside the gene matches. The CDR3 has 12 residues. CDR3 protein: CAWTGGAIRAFF. The CDR3 DNA reads TGTGCCTGGACAGGGGGCGCAATCAGAGCTTTCTTT. The variable domain in full, completed from reference TRBV30 and TRBJ1-1, reads SQTIHQWPATLVQPVGSPLSLECTVEGTSNPNLYWYRQAAGRGLQLLFYSVGIGQISSEVPQNLSASRPQDRQFILSSKKLLLSDSGFYLCAWTGGAIRAFFGQGTRLTVV.

V is TRBV29-1 and J is TRBJ2-3; D is unresolved. V lost 6 bases to trimming and J lost 1 base, with 8 bases between them. The CDR3 totals 12 residues. Germline CDR1 SQVTM, CDR2 ANQGSEA. The CDR3, as DNA: TGCAGCGTCGTTCCAGGCACAGATACGCAGTATTTT. Its translation: CSVVPGTDTQYF.

This clone was found a few times. The chain has TRBV19 and TRBJ2-1; D not resolved. The V end was cut by 3 bases, the J end by 3 bases, with 15 bases between. This CDR3 region has 16 residues. Germline V gives CDR1 LNHDA, CDR2 SQIVND (reference sequence). CDR3 protein: CASSIRSNSLYNEQFF. The CDR3 nucleotides read TGTGCCAGTAGTATCCGGTCTAACTCACTCTACAATGAGCAGTTCTTC.

This chain connects TRBV4-2 to TRBJ2-1; 8 nucleotides line up with TRBD2. The CDR3 totals 15 residues. V shed 2 bases, J shed 9 bases, and the junction held 9 bases outside the gene matches. Germline CDR1 and CDR2: LGHNA and YNFKEQ. For the CDR3, the DNA is TGTGCCAGCAGCCAATCTCCCGGGACTAGGTTTGAGCAGTTCTTC. Protein product: CASSQSPGTRFEQFF.

The chain has TRBV6-5 and TRBJ2-3; D is uncertain. The CDR3 runs 12 residues. CDR1 and CDR2 from the germline V gene are MNHEY and SVGAGI. V was shortened by 5 bases and J by 6 bases, with 9 bases between the two germline ends. Written as DNA, the CDR3 is TGTGCCAGCAGTCCATCCGCGGATACGCAGTATTTT. The encoded protein is CASSPSADTQYF.

J is TRBJ2-1 and V is TRBV11-3; D not resolved. This CDR3 is 12 amino acids long. Germline V CDR1 and CDR2: SGHNT, YENEEA. V gave up 4 bases and J gave up 9 bases, with 10 bases separating them. CDR3 in amino acids: CASSSDPSEQFF. The CDR3, as DNA: TGTGCCAGCAGCTCCGATCCTAGTGAGCAGTTCTTC.

The genes are TRBV5-6 and TRBJ1-6; possible D gene TRBD1, 5 bases. The germline V gene has CDR1 SGHDT and CDR2 YYEEEE. The ends were cut back, 4 bases at V and 10 bases at J, with 12 bases in the middle. The CDR3 length is 13 residues. The DNA for the CDR3 is TGTGCCAGCAGCCACGACGGGGGATCACCCCTCCACTTT. This codes for CASSHDGGSPLHF.

The chain combines TRBV28 with TRBJ2-2; 11 nucleotides line up with TRBD2. V gave up 5 bases and J gave up 4 bases; unmatched junction bases: 6. CDR3 length: 16 amino acids. Germline-derived CDR1 and CDR2 are MDHEN and SYDVKM. In DNA form, the CDR3 reads TGTGCCAGCAGTCGACTAGCGGGACCCCTCACCGGGGAGCTGTTTTTT. Translated, it gives CASSRLAGPLTGELFF.

The V and J genes are TRBV6-4 and TRBJ1-6, with 7 nucleotides matching TRBD1. CDR3 size: 17 residues. Germline V gene data show CDR1 as MRHNA and CDR2 as SNTAGT. The junction had 6 bases not matched to a gene; V was cut back by 0 bases and J by 4 bases. The chain's CDR3 is CASSDSVRGSYNSPLHF. The CDR3 DNA reads as TGTGCCAGCAGTGACTCGGTCAGGGGGTCGTATAATTCACCCCTCCACTTT.

The rearrangement uses TRBV5-1 and TRBJ2-1; 9 bases are a match to TRBD2. J lost 0 bases, V lost 4 bases, and 5 bases had no gene match. This CDR3 has 16 amino acids. The germline gives CDR1 SGHRS, CDR2 YFSETQ. CDR3 DNA sequence: TGCGCCAGCAGCACTAGCGGGCCTAGCTCCTACAATGAGCAGTTCTTC. Protein sequence: CASSTSGPSSYNEQFF.

The V gene is TRBV19, the J gene TRBJ2-2; 8 bases agree with TRBD1. Germline V gives CDR1 LNHDA, CDR2 SQIVND (reference sequence). The CDR3 has 15 amino acids. V shed 3 bases, J shed 7 bases, and the junction held 7 bases outside the gene matches. The CDR3 region has the DNA TGTGCCAGTAGTATCCAGGGGGCGCTCGGCGGGGAGCTGTTTTTT. It specifies CASSIQGALGGELFF. Full variable domain (outside the CDR3, taken from reference TRBV19 and TRBJ2-2): DGGITQSPKYLFRKEGQNVTLSCEQNLNHDAMYWYRQDPGQGLRLIYYSQIVNDFQKGDIAEGYSVSREKKESFPLTVTSAQKNPTAFYLCASSIQGALGGELFFGEGSRLTVL.

CDR3 nucleotide sequence: TGTGCCAGCAGGGACTCCTCAAAGCGTGAGGGCTACACCTTC. This translates into CASRDSSKREGYTF. V and J are TRBV6-5 and TRBJ1-2; unclear D gene. CDR1 is MNHEY and CDR2 is SVGAGI in the germline V gene. Trimming stripped 6 bases from V and 8 bases from J, with 19 bases between. This CDR3 comprises 14 residues.

V is TRBV12-3 or TRBV12-4 and J is TRBJ2-5; TRBD1 matches 8 bases. V shed 6 bases, J shed 0 bases, and the junction held 0 bases outside the gene matches. The CDR3 consists of 13 residues. Here the CDR3 DNA reads TGTGCCAGCAGGGGACAGGACCAAGAGACCCAGTACTTC. Translated: CASRGQDQETQYF.

This chain uses TRBV11-2 with TRBJ2-1; TRBD2 agrees at 11 bases. CDR3 length: 18 amino acids. The V segment lost 5 bases and the J segment 0 bases; nucleotides outside the gene matches: 9. Germline CDR1 and CDR2: SGHAT and FQNNGV. The CDR3 spells CASSPRLAGMGSYNEQFF. CDR3 coding DNA: TGTGCCAGCAGCCCGAGACTAGCGGGAATGGGCTCCTACAATGAGCAGTTCTTC.

CDR3 amino acids: CASSLARAVYGYTF. The CDR3 DNA follows: TGTGCCAGCAGCTTAGCGCGGGCAGTTTATGGCTACACCTTC. V usage is TRBV7-8 and J usage is TRBJ1-2; unclear D gene. CDR1 is SGHVS, CDR2 FQNEAQ, per germline. V was pared by 0 bases and J by 5 bases, with 10 bases between. The CDR3 spans 14 residues.

This clone was recorded a few times. The chain's CDR3 is CASCRGGSYNSPLHF. DNA for the CDR3: TGTGCCAGCTGCAGAGGAGGGTCCTATAATTCACCCCTCCACTTT. The genes are TRBV2 and TRBJ1-6, with D unresolved. Per the germline V gene, CDR1 is SNHLY and CDR2 is FYNNEI. The V end was cut by 8 bases, the J end by 1 base, with 12 bases between. This CDR3 has 15 amino acids.

In its sample, this clone was seen once. V gene TRBV25-1 combines with J gene TRBJ2-2; 7 positions match TRBD2. V shed 5 bases and J 1 base; nucleotides not matched to a gene: 4. Germline CDR1 reads MGHDK; CDR2 reads SYGVNS. There are 15 residues in the CDR3. The CDR3 bases are TGTGCCAGCAGTAGGAGCGGGGTGAACACCGGGGAGCTGTTTTTT. Protein sequence: CASSRSGVNTGELFF.